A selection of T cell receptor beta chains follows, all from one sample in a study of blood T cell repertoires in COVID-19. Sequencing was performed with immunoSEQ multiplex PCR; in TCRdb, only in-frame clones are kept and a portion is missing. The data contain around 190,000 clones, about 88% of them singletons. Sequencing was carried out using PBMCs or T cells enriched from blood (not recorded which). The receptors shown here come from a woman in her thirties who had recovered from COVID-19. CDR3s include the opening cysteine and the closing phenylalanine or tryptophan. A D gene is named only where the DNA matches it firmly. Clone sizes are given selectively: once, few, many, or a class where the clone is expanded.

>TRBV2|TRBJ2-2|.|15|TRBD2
CASRSASGGTGELFF
TGTGCCAGCAGATCGGCAAGCGGGGGCACCGGGGAGCTGTTTTTT
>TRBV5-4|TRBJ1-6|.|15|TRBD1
CASSGGTGYNSPLHF
TGTGCCAGCAGCGGCGGGACAGGGTATAATTCACCCCTCCACTTT
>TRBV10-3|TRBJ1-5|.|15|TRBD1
CATDAGQGGGQPQHF
TGTGCCACCGACGCGGGACAGGGAGGAGGTCAGCCCCAGCATTTT
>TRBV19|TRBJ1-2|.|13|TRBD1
CASLEGAGYGYTF
TGTGCCAGTTTGGAGGGGGCTGGGTATGGCTACACCTTC
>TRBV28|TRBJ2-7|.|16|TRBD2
CASSPSTSGRNYEQYF
TGTGCCAGCAGCCCATCGACTAGCGGGCGAAACTACGAGCAGTACTTC
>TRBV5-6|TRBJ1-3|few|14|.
CASSLVAAGDTIYF
TGTGCCAGCAGCTTGGTGGCCGCGGGTGACACCATATATTTT
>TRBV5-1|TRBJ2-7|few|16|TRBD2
CASSLIPGLAGDPQYF
TGCGCCAGCAGCTTAATCCCGGGACTAGCGGGAGACCCGCAGTACTTC
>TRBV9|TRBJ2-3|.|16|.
CASSVGGAAGTDTQYF
TGTGCCAGCAGCGTAGGAGGAGCTGCCGGCACAGATACGCAGTATTTT
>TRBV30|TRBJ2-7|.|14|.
CAWSVLSEKNEQYF
TGTGCCTGGAGTGTACTTAGCGAGAAAAACGAGCAGTACTTC
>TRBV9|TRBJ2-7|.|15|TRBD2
CASSKGSGSSYEQYF
TGTGCCAGCAGCAAAGGTAGCGGGAGCTCCTACGAGCAGTACTTC
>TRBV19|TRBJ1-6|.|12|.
CASSPGQSPLHF
TGTGCCAGTAGCCCAGGGCAGTCACCCCTCCACTTT
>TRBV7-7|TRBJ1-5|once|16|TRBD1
CASSLGQGGSNQPQHF
TGTGCTAGCAGCTTAGGACAGGGGGGGAGCAATCAGCCCCAGCATTTT
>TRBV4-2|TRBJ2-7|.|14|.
CASSQARQHYEQYF
TGTGCCAGCAGCCAAGCCCGACAGCACTACGAGCAGTACTTC
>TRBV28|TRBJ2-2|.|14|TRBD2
CASSSGGAPGELFF
TGTGCCAGCAGTTCCGGGGGGGCCCCCGGGGAGCTGTTTTTT
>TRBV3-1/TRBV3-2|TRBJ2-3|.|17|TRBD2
CASSRASGGHSTDTQYF
TGTGCCAGCAGCCGGGCTAGCGGGGGCCATAGCACAGATACGCAGTATTTT
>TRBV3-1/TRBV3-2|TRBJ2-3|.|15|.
CASSQDFRGTDTQYF
TGTGCCAGCAGCCAAGATTTCAGGGGCACAGATACGCAGTATTTT
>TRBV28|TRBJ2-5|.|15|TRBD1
CASSLRDSLQETQYF
TGTGCCAGCAGTTTACGGGACAGCCTCCAAGAGACCCAGTACTTC
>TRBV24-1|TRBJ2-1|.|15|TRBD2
CATSGSGGPSNEQFF
TGTGCCACCAGTGGTAGCGGGGGGCCATCAAATGAGCAGTTCTTC
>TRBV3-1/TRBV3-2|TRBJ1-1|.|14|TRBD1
CASSQDLGGSQAFF
TGTGCCAGCAGCCAAGATTTAGGGGGCAGTCAAGCTTTCTTT
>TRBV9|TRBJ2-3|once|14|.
CASSVARSTDTQYF
TGTGCCAGCAGCGTGGCCCGAAGCACAGATACGCAGTATTTT
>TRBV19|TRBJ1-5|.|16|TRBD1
CASSIFSGQGTQPQHF
TGTGCCAGTAGTATCTTTTCGGGACAGGGGACTCAGCCCCAGCATTTT
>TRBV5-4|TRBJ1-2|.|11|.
CASIKGDGYTF
TGTGCCAGCATTAAAGGGGATGGCTACACCTTC
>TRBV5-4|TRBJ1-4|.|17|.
CASSLGRGSATNEKLFF
TGTGCCAGCAGCTTGGGGCGAGGGTCTGCAACTAATGAAAAACTGTTTTTT
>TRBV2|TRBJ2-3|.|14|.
CASSLAGPPDTQYF
TGTGCCAGCAGTCTCGCGGGGCCCCCAGATACGCAGTATTTT
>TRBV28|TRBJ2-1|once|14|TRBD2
CASSPEGLASEQFF
TGTGCCAGCAGTCCAGAGGGACTAGCTTCTGAGCAGTTCTTC
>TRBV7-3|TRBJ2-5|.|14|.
CASSLKGQTGTQYF
TGTGCCAGCAGCTTAAAGGGGCAGACCGGGACCCAGTACTTC
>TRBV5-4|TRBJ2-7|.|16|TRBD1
CASSLESGTGFYEQYF
TGTGCCAGCAGCTTGGAGTCTGGGACAGGGTTTTACGAGCAGTACTTC
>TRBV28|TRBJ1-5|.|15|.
CASSKGLERVQPQHF
TGTGCCAGCAGTAAGGGACTTGAACGAGTCCAGCCCCAGCATTTT
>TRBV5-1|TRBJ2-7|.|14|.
CASTWLAGTYEQYF
TGCGCCAGCACCTGGTTGGCAGGGACCTACGAGCAGTACTTC
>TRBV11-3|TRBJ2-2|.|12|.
CASSFLTGELFF
TGTGCCAGCAGCTTCCTGACCGGGGAGCTGTTTTTT
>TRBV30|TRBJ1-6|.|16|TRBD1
CAWTRQGGSYNSPLHF
TGTGCCTGGACCCGACAGGGAGGCTCCTATAATTCACCCCTCCACTTT
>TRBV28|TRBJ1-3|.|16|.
CASSSPRRGGRDTIYF
TGTGCCAGCAGTTCCCCCCGGCGGGGCGGTCGCGACACCATATATTTT
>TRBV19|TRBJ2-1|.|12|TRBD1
CASTGQGHEQFF
TGTGCCAGCACAGGACAGGGACATGAGCAGTTCTTC
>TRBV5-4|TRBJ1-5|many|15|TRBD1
CASSGTGISNQPQHF
TGTGCCAGCAGCGGGACAGGAATTAGCAATCAGCCCCAGCATTTT
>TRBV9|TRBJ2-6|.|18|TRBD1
CASSSDRDRISGANVLTF
TGTGCCAGCAGCTCCGACCGGGACAGGATCTCTGGGGCCAACGTCCTGACTTTC
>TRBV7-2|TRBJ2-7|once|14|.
CASSIQGYSYEQYF
TGTGCCAGCAGCATACAGGGTTACTCCTACGAGCAGTACTTC
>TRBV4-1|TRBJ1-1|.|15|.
CASRTGPGQNTEAFF
TGCGCCAGCAGGACCGGCCCGGGACAAAACACTGAAGCTTTCTTT
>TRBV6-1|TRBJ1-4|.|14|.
CASSDTGSREKLFF
TGTGCCAGCAGTGACACAGGGAGTCGTGAAAAACTGTTTTTT
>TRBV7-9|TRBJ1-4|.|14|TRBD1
CASCLGQVNEKLFF
TGTGCCAGCTGTTTGGGACAGGTTAATGAAAAACTGTTTTTT
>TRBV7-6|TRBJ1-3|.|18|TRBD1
CASSLVSRDRDLGNTIYF
TGTGCCAGCAGCTTAGTCAGCCGGGACAGGGATCTTGGAAACACCATATATTTT
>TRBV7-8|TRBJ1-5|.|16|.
CASSRGGGGSNQPQHF
TGTGCCAGCAGCCGAGGGGGGGGTGGTAGCAATCAGCCCCAGCATTTT
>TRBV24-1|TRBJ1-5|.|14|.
CATAPGGSNQPQHF
TGTGCCACCGCACCCGGGGGAAGCAATCAGCCCCAGCATTTT
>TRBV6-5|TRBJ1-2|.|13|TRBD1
CASRGGQNYGYTF
TGTGCCTCCCGAGGGGGACAGAACTATGGCTACACCTTC
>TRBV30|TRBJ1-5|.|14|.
CAWSRGIEGQPQHF
TGTGCCTGGAGCCGGGGGATTGAGGGACAGCCCCAGCATTTT
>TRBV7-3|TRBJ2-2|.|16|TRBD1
CASSPRDRANTGELFF
TGTGCCAGCAGCCCGCGCGACAGGGCGAACACCGGGGAGCTGTTTTTT